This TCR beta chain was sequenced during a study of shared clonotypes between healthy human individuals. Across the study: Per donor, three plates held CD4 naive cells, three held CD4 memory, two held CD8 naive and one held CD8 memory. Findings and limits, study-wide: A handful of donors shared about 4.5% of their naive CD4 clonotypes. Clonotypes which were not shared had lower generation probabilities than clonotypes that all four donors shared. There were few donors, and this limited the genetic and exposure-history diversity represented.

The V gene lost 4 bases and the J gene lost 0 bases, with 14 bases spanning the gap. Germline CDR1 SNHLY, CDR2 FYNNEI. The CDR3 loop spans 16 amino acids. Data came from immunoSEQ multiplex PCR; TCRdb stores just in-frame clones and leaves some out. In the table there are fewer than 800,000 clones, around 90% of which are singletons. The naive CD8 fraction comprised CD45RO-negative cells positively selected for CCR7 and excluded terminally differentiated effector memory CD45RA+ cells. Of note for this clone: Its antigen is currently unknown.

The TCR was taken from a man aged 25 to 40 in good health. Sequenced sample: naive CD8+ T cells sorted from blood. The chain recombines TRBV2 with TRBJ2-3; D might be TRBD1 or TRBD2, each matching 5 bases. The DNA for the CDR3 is TGTGCCAGCAGTGCTCGGGACGCCTCTAGCACAGATACGCAGTATTTT. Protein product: CASSARDASSTDTQYF.